One and the same sample provided the 25 T cell receptor beta chains below, sequenced in a study of blood T cell repertoires in COVID-19. Produced via immunoSEQ multiplex PCR; TCRdb's table is partial and in-frame only. The sample lists about 410,000 clones, 70% to 90% occurring once. The sample consisted of peripheral blood. The source of these receptors is a woman in her 40s with COVID-19, enrolled during active disease.

This chain links TRBV20-1 with TRBJ1-5; unclear D gene. V dropped 3 bases and J dropped 4 bases, with 10 bases sitting between them. There are 13 residues in the CDR3. The germline V gene encodes CDR1 DFQATT and CDR2 SNEGSKA (reference sequence). Written as DNA, the CDR3 is TGCAGTGCTAGTGAACAGACAAATCAGCCCCAGCATTTT. Protein: CSASEQTNQPQHF.

This clone has more than one count but fewer than ten. The chain joins TRBV24-1 to TRBJ1-2; D possibly corresponds to TRBD1 (5 bases). Trimming pared 4 bases from V and 4 bases from J, leaving 9 bases between. CDR1 KGHDR and CDR2 SFDVKD come from the germline V gene. This CDR3 is 13 amino acids long. CDR3 sequence reads: CATSEGGGYGYTF. The CDR3 region has the DNA TGTGCCACCAGTGAGGGCGGGGGCTATGGCTACACCTTC.

This chain joins TRBV7-2 and TRBJ1-1; 7 nucleotides match TRBD1. Germline V gene sequence: CDR1 SGHTA, CDR2 FQGNSA. The CDR3 consists of 15 residues. Trimming at V came to 5 bases and at J to 2 bases, leaving 8 bases not matched to a gene. CDR3 nucleotides: TGTGCCAGCAGCGCGAACCGACAGGGAAACACTGAAGCTTTCTTT. Its protein product is CASSANRQGNTEAFF.

The chain couples TRBV2 to TRBJ2-7; 7 nucleotides line up with TRBD2. The germline V gene has CDR1 SNHLY and CDR2 FYNNEI. The CDR3 consists of 14 residues. V was pared by 1 base and J by 7 bases, with 7 bases of the junction left unmatched. CDR3 sequence (DNA): TGTGCCAGCAGTGAAGACGCGGGAGCGGGGGAGCAGTACTTC. Translation gives CASSEDAGAGEQYF. Drawing the rest from reference TRBV2 and TRBJ2-7, the complete variable domain is EPEVTQTPSHQVTQMGQEVILRCVPISNHLYFYWYRQILGQKVEFLVSFYNNEISEKSEIFDDQFSVERPDGSNFTLKIRSTKLEDSAMYFCASSEDAGAGEQYFGPGTRLTVT.

The chain uses TRBV5-4 and TRBJ1-1; no firm D call. In germline, CDR1 is SGHNT, CDR2 YYREEE (reference sequence). V was pared by 0 bases and J by 0 bases, with 9 bases between. The CDR3 is 15 residues long. CDR3 bases: TGTGCCAGCAGCTTGGTGGGCACCTTGAACACTGAAGCTTTCTTT. Protein sequence: CASSLVGTLNTEAFF.

The chain recombines TRBV5-4 with TRBJ2-1; 11 nucleotides align to TRBD2. This CDR3 comprises 15 residues. The germline gives CDR1 SGHNT, CDR2 YYREEE (reference sequence). With V trimmed by 3 bases and J by 3 bases, 2 bases remained unmatched. This chain's CDR3 is CASSSLAGDYNEQFF. The DNA of the CDR3 is TGTGCCAGCAGCTCACTAGCGGGGGACTACAATGAGCAGTTCTTC.

The chain carries TRBV21-1 and TRBJ2-1; TRBD2, the D gene given by the table, was not confirmed from the DNA. TRBV21-1 is tagged as a pseudogene. This CDR3 comprises 19 residues. The CDR3, as DNA: TGTGCCAGCAGCAAAGTTTCCAAGACTCACGGGGAAAGGAACAATGAGCAGTTCTTC. Translating it yields CASSKVSKTHGERNNEQFF.

This chain joins TRBV28 and TRBJ1-5; D is possibly TRBD1 (6 bases). Trimming cost V 3 bases and J 6 bases, with 15 bases left between them. The CDR3 spans 15 residues. Per germline, CDR1 MDHEN and CDR2 SYDVKM. The CDR3 here is CASSLRGGVGQPQHF. CDR3 in DNA: TGTGCCAGCAGTTTGCGGGGGGGCGTCGGTCAGCCCCAGCATTTT.

A single count supports this clone. V is TRBV5-5 and J is TRBJ1-2; D is perhaps TRBD1 (5 bases). The germline V gene encodes CDR1 SGHKS and CDR2 YYEKEE (reference sequence). The length of the CDR3 is 18 residues. V dropped 1 base and J dropped 1 base, with 20 bases sitting between them. The CDR3 spells CASSLTPPGMPLNYGYTF. CDR3 bases: TGTGCCAGCAGCTTGACCCCGCCAGGGATGCCCCTTAACTATGGCTACACCTTC.

V usage is TRBV29-1 and J usage is TRBJ1-2; D might be TRBD1 (5 bases). Trimming took 5 bases from V and 4 from J, leaving 14 bases between them. This CDR3 has 13 residues. The V gene's germline CDR1 is SQVTM and CDR2 ANQGSEA. CDR3 DNA: TGCAGCGTTCAGGAGCAGGGAGGCTATGGCTACACCTTC. As protein: CSVQEQGGYGYTF.

The chain links TRBV24-1 to TRBJ1-3, with a tentative D call TRBD1 (6 bases). The germline gives CDR1 KGHDR, CDR2 SFDVKD. The CDR3 spans 14 residues. The V end lost 7 bases, the J end lost 4 bases, and 13 bases lay between the germline ends. CDR3 coding DNA: TGTGCCACCAGCCAGGGGAGTAAAGGAAACACCATATATTTT. Protein product: CATSQGSKGNTIYF.

This clone occurred a few times. This chain connects TRBV27 to TRBJ2-7; tentatively, D is TRBD2 (6 bases). The CDR3 has 14 amino acids. The V gene's germline CDR1 is MNHEY and CDR2 SMNVEV (reference sequence). With 3 bases removed from V and 2 bases from J, the gap between germline ends came to 11 bases. CDR3 amino acids: CASSFAGPAYEQYF. The CDR3 region has the DNA TGTGCCAGCAGTTTCGCGGGACCGGCCTACGAGCAGTACTTC.

CDR3 in DNA: TGTGCCAGCAGCGGACAGGGCCAGAACACTGAAGCTTTCTTT. It codes for CASSGQGQNTEAFF. V usage is TRBV25-1 and J usage is TRBJ1-1, with TRBD1 matching 8 bases. V dropped 6 bases and J dropped 1; count of bases not matched to a gene: 4. Looked up from germline, CDR1 is MGHDK and CDR2 is SYGVNS. CDR3 size: 14 residues.

The CDR3, as DNA: TGTGCCAGCATTTTCGCCCACGGGAGCAATCAGCCCCAGCATTTT. It is translated as CASIFAHGSNQPQHF. The chain combines TRBV6-5 with TRBJ1-5; D is unresolved. This CDR3 has 15 amino acids. Trimming took 7 bases from V and 1 from J, leaving 14 bases between them. Germline V gene data show CDR1 as MNHEY and CDR2 as SVGAGI.

The chain is built from TRBV5-1 and TRBJ2-2, with 9 bases aligning to TRBD1. Germline loops: CDR1 SGHRS, CDR2 YFSETQ. With V trimmed by 0 bases and J by 6 bases, 6 bases remained unmatched. The CDR3 is 16 residues long. Here the CDR3 reads CASSLVGTGIAGELFF. CDR3 coding DNA: TGCGCCAGCAGCTTGGTTGGGACAGGGATAGCCGGGGAGCTGTTTTTT. Based on the CDR3 plus reference TRBV5-1 and TRBJ2-2, the full variable domain is KAGVTQTPRYLIKTRGQQVTLSCSPISGHRSVSWYQQTPGQGLQFLFEYFSETQRNKGNFPGRFSGRQFSNSRSEMNVSTLELGDSALYLCASSLVGTGIAGELFFGEGSRLTVL.

A remark on this clone: The same CDR3 is also encoded by other DNA sequences in this sample. The chain joins TRBV9 to TRBJ1-4; tentative D call: TRBD1 (5 bases). Trimming shortened V by 1 base and J by 4 bases, and 8 bases separated the two germline ends. The V gene's germline CDR1 is SGDLS and CDR2 YYNGEE. The CDR3 covers 14 residues. The CDR3 DNA follows: TGTGCCAGCAGCGTAAGCCAGGGTAATGAAAAACTGTTTTTT. This sequence encodes CASSVSQGNEKLFF.

This rearrangement joins TRBV5-1 to TRBJ2-3; TRBD1 is a possible D gene (5 bases). Trimming took 0 bases from V and 4 from J, leaving 12 bases between them. Per the germline V gene, CDR1 is SGHRS and CDR2 is YFSETQ. This CDR3 is built from 15 residues. CDR3 in amino acids: CASSLGFQGPDTQYF. CDR3 coding DNA: TGCGCCAGCAGCTTGGGGTTCCAGGGCCCAGATACGCAGTATTTT.

This chain uses TRBV12-3 or TRBV12-4 with TRBJ2-7, with a tentative D call TRBD1 (5 bases). V was clipped by 6 bases and J by 0 bases, with 9 bases between them. This CDR3 comprises 13 residues. The CDR3 DNA reads TGTGCCAGCAGATCGACAGTCTCCTACGAGCAGTACTTC. This encodes CASRSTVSYEQYF.

J is TRBJ2-7 and V is TRBV19, with 10 bases that match TRBD2. This CDR3 contains 16 residues. The V gene's germline CDR1 is LNHDA and CDR2 SQIVND (reference sequence). V trimming: 7 bases; J trimming: 2 bases; junction bases outside the gene matches: 11. CDR3 in amino acids: CASTRALAGGAYEQYF. The CDR3 DNA reads TGTGCCAGTACCCGAGCTTTAGCGGGAGGCGCCTACGAGCAGTACTTC.

This clone was counted between two and nine times. The chain has TRBV6-5 and TRBJ2-7; D might be TRBD2 (6 bases). The germline V gene has CDR1 MNHEY and CDR2 SVGAGI. CDR3 length equals 13 residues. V was shortened by 6 bases and J by 2 bases, with 11 bases between the two germline ends. CDR3 sequence reads: CASSHGGTYEQYF. CDR3 in DNA: TGTGCCAGCAGCCACGGGGGAACCTACGAGCAGTACTTC.

CDR3 residues: CASSFPPSGRGTGELFF. The DNA for the CDR3 is TGTGCCAGCAGTTTCCCCCCTAGCGGGAGGGGCACCGGGGAGCTGTTTTTT. This rearrangement joins TRBV28 to TRBJ2-2, with 12 bases lining up with TRBD2. This CDR3 has 17 residues. After removal of 3 bases from V and 4 bases from J, the junction contained 6 bases not matched to a gene. CDR1 and CDR2 from the germline V gene are MDHEN and SYDVKM.

The rearrangement uses TRBV7-6 and TRBJ1-1; possibly TRBD1 for D (6 bases). In germline, CDR1 is SGHVS, CDR2 FNYEAQ. V shed 2 bases and J shed 4 bases, with 20 bases lying between them. There are 17 residues in the CDR3. CDR3 sequence (DNA): TGTGCCAGCAGCTTACGACAGGTTTCTACTATTGGCACTGAAGCTTTCTTT. This gives the protein CASSLRQVSTIGTEAFF.

The count of this clone is one. This rearrangement joins TRBV30 to TRBJ1-5, with no clear D. V gave up 5 bases and J gave up 6 bases, with 11 bases separating them. This CDR3 contains 12 residues. Looked up from germline, CDR1 is GTSNPN and CDR2 is SVGIG (reference sequence). In nucleotides, the CDR3 is TGTGCCTGGGGACCGGGGAGTCAGCCCCAGCATTTT. Its protein product is CAWGPGSQPQHF. Looking up the rest from reference TRBV30 and TRBJ1-5 gives the full variable domain: SQTIHQWPATLVQPVGSPLSLECTVEGTSNPNLYWYRQAAGRGLQLLFYSVGIGQISSEVPQNLSASRPQDRQFILSSKKLLLSDSGFYLCAWGPGSQPQHFGDGTRLSIL.

This clone was observed a single time. The rearrangement links TRBV6-4 to TRBJ1-2; TRBD1 matches at 9 bases. The CDR3 sequence is 16 residues long. Trimming took 0 bases from V and 4 from J; bases not matched to a gene: 6. Germline loops: CDR1 MRHNA, CDR2 SNTAGT. The CDR3 reads CASSDSPGQGSYGYTF. The CDR3 DNA is TGTGCCAGCAGTGACTCTCCAGGACAGGGGTCCTATGGCTACACCTTC.

In DNA form, the CDR3 reads TGTGCCAGCAGCTTAAGACAGGGCGCGGGCGGGGAGCTGTTTTTT. Translating it yields CASSLRQGAGGELFF. The rearrangement uses TRBV7-9 and TRBJ2-2, with 7 positions matching TRBD1. The V gene end was trimmed by 2 bases and the J gene end by 7 bases; junction bases not matched to a gene: 7. Germline loops: CDR1 SEHNR, CDR2 FQNEAQ (reference sequence). This CDR3 has 15 amino acids.